Here is one T cell receptor beta chain with its context. The target antigen is unknown. MiXCR was run by TCRdb on the reads, yielding one entry per CDR3 protein. The sample yields approximately 200,000 distinct CDR3 sequences, 20% to 25% seen once. This sample is drawn from a study of T cell repertoires in cytomegalovirus infection. Study-level information: TCR beta signatures that were public indicated CMV infection and matching HLA type. Overall study findings and caveats: CMV-specific HLA-C-restricted TCR beta clonotypes dominated the ex vivo response.

CDR3 length equals 16 residues. The germline gives CDR1 SGHTA, CDR2 FQGNSA. The V end lost 2 bases, the J end lost 8 bases, and 16 bases lay between the germline ends. The chain uses TRBV7-2 and TRBJ1-6; weak D call: TRBD1 (5 bases). The TCR was taken from a human donor in good health (CMV status not recorded). Some clones in this sample may be carry-over from other donors' samples. Sample: CD8+ T cells from PBMCs. CDR3 sequence (DNA): TGTGCCAGCAGCTTAACCCAGGGATCGCAGGATTCACCCCTCCACTTT. Its translation: CASSLTQGSQDSPLHF.